Listed below are T cell receptor beta chains from one sample, sequenced in a study of Graves' ophthalmopathy and Graves' hyperthyroidism. TCRdb re-derived calls from the multiplex PCR reads in MiXCR, one entry per CDR3 protein. Of 680,000 or so distinct CDR3 sequences listed, 22% are singletons. Sequenced input: peripheral blood. The receptors stem from a young woman with stable Graves' hyperthyroidism. Some clones in this sample may be carry-over from other donors' samples. CDR3s leave out the opening cysteine and the closing phenylalanine or tryptophan. Each record gives: V gene, J gene, D gene, CDR3 protein. The D gene is left open where the match is weak.

V: TRBV10-3; J: TRBJ1-2; D: TRBD1; CDR3: AINSDRELGGYT
V: TRBV6-2/TRBV6-3; J: TRBJ1-1; D: NA; CDR3: ASSSYGNTEAF
V: TRBV20-1; J: TRBJ1-6; D: NA; CDR3: SASKGLEGSPLH
V: TRBV6-5; J: TRBJ1-2; D: TRBD1; CDR3: ASSWDRVNGENGYT
V: TRBV3-1; J: TRBJ1-1; D: NA; CDR3: ASSLPGPLKEAF
V: TRBV12-3/TRBV12-4; J: TRBJ2-5; D: NA; CDR3: ASSLEGGSAAKTQY
V: TRBV6-1; J: TRBJ2-5; D: NA; CDR3: ASKNRATFETQY
V: TRBV11-2; J: TRBJ1-6; D: NA; CDR3: ASTSWVGDSPLH
V: TRBV10-3; J: TRBJ2-5; D: NA; CDR3: AISAGRWETQY
V: TRBV11-1; J: TRBJ2-2; D: NA; CDR3: ASSLIASNTGELF
V: TRBV4-1; J: TRBJ1-2; D: NA; CDR3: ASTPGRTNYGYT
V: TRBV12-3/TRBV12-4; J: TRBJ1-5; D: NA; CDR3: ASHFNSNQPQH
V: TRBV29-1; J: TRBJ1-1; D: NA; CDR3: SVVWDGNTEAF
V: TRBV2; J: TRBJ1-2; D: NA; CDR3: ASIEQAQLYGYT
V: TRBV2; J: TRBJ2-5; D: NA; CDR3: ASSVLQRSETQY
V: TRBV20-1; J: TRBJ2-5; D: TRBD2; CDR3: SAGTSGGYQETQY
V: TRBV6-5; J: TRBJ1-1; D: NA; CDR3: ASSYVAGGDTEAF
V: TRBV15; J: TRBJ2-5; D: NA; CDR3: ATSRDRAFRETQY
V: TRBV6-2/TRBV6-3; J: TRBJ1-3; D: TRBD1; CDR3: ASTTTGPRTGGRNTIY
V: TRBV29-1; J: TRBJ1-3; D: NA; CDR3: SVIGISGNTIY
V: TRBV11-2; J: TRBJ1-5; D: TRBD1; CDR3: ASSQTGVGNQPQH
V: TRBV6-1; J: TRBJ2-7; D: TRBD1; CDR3: ADRDRPYEQY
V: TRBV12-3/TRBV12-4; J: TRBJ1-5; D: TRBD1; CDR3: ASNDRGQPQH
V: TRBV10-3; J: TRBJ1-1; D: TRBD1; CDR3: ATNRQGREGTEAF
V: TRBV20-1; J: TRBJ1-2; D: NA; CDR3: SFLPPVLPCGYT
V: TRBV6-5; J: TRBJ2-7; D: NA; CDR3: ASSYSNGQY
V: TRBV10-3; J: TRBJ1-1; D: NA; CDR3: AISLGSRQADEAF
V: TRBV20-1; J: TRBJ2-5; D: NA; CDR3: SANQELGQETQY
V: TRBV11-1; J: TRBJ2-7; D: TRBD2; CDR3: ASSWLDAREGRQEQY
V: TRBV6-1; J: TRBJ1-1; D: NA; CDR3: ASSGYEGRAF
V: TRBV6-4; J: TRBJ2-2; D: NA; CDR3: ASSALPNTGELF
V: TRBV11-2; J: TRBJ2-7; D: TRBD2; CDR3: ASSLDSGRGY
V: TRBV5-5; J: TRBJ2-4; D: NA; CDR3: ASSATGAKNIQY
V: TRBV6-1; J: TRBJ2-7; D: TRBD1; CDR3: ASSEGPRTGSEQY
V: TRBV27; J: TRBJ1-3; D: NA; CDR3: ASSLSFEGINTIY
V: TRBV6-5; J: TRBJ2-7; D: TRBD1; CDR3: ASSISDRASYEQY
V: TRBV7-2; J: TRBJ1-5; D: NA; CDR3: ASSLSTVLDYQPQH
V: TRBV7-9; J: TRBJ2-5; D: TRBD2; CDR3: ASSLAGLQVEETQY
V: TRBV6-5; J: TRBJ1-2; D: NA; CDR3: ASSYDLSYGYT
V: TRBV2; J: TRBJ2-7; D: TRBD2; CDR3: ASSEALTSGTYEQY
V: TRBV6-1; J: TRBJ2-7; D: TRBD1; CDR3: ASLPGQGSSYEQY